The clone carrying this T cell receptor beta chain was detected only once. Method: immunoSEQ multiplex PCR; TCRdb's copy keeps in-frame clones and lacks some. The sample has 77,000 or so clones, about 90% seen once. This specimen comes from a study of blood T cell repertoires in COVID-19. Germline V gene data show CDR1 as SGHDT and CDR2 as YYEEEE. The CDR3 totals 18 residues. Trimming took 0 bases from V and 4 from J, leaving 22 bases between them. The chain employs TRBV5-6 and TRBJ2-5; D may be TRBD2 (6 bases). Sequencing input: peripheral blood. The sequence was obtained from a man aged 50 to 60 with active COVID-19. The chain's CDR3 is CASSLEAEGIPRGETQYF. The CDR3 nucleotides read TGTGCCAGCAGCTTGGAAGCGGAGGGGATCCCTAGGGGAGAGACCCAGTACTTC.